The rows below give T cell receptor beta chains drawn from one sample of a study of cytotoxic CD8 clonotypes in ibrutinib-treated CLL. Libraries were prepared by immunoSEQ multiplex PCR; TCRdb keeps only in-frame clonotypes and omits some of them. The table lists about 23,000 clones, 68% of them singletons. The specimen was PBMCs, collected after 24 months of ibrutinib treatment. The receptors shown here come from a human donor with chronic lymphocytic leukemia. Each CDR3 is given with its conserved first and last residue. A D gene is named only where the DNA matches it firmly. Not every row has a clone size; where given, it reads once, few, many or a size class.

j_gene	d_gene	v_gene	abundance	CDR3aa	CDR3nt
TRBJ2-7	TRBD1	TRBV4-2	few	CASRQTGSEQYF	TGTGCCAGCAGACAGACAGGGAGTGAGCAGTACTTC
TRBJ2-1	.	TRBV4-2	.	CASSQGGGGAYNEQFF	TGTGCCAGCAGCCAAGGTGGGGGGGGCGCCTACAATGAGCAGTTCTTC
TRBJ1-2	.	TRBV18	.	CASSPQGGGYTF	TGTGCCAGCTCACCCCAGGGCGGAGGCTACACCTTC
TRBJ2-7	.	TRBV19	.	CASSSPPDEQYF	TGTGCCAGTAGTAGTCCCCCGGACGAGCAGTACTTC
TRBJ2-1	.	TRBV29-1	.	CSVQYSYNEQFF	TGCAGCGTACAGTATTCCTACAATGAGCAGTTCTTC
TRBJ1-6	TRBD1	TRBV18	.	CASSPRDRSGSPLHF	TGTGCCAGCTCACCTCGGGACAGGTCGGGATCACCCCTCCACTTT
TRBJ2-5	.	TRBV5-5	few	CASSLFGGSETQYF	TGTGCCAGCAGCTTGTTTGGGGGCAGTGAGACCCAGTACTTC
TRBJ2-2	.	TRBV11-2	.	CASSLGGTGELFF	TGTGCCAGCAGCTTAGGTGGGACCGGGGAGCTGTTTTTT
TRBJ2-7	.	TRBV12-5	.	CASGLGPRAAYEQYF	TGTGCTAGTGGTTTGGGCCCCCGGGCCGCCTACGAGCAGTACTTC
TRBJ1-2	.	TRBV29-1	.	CSVEKGQSYGYTF	TGCAGCGTTGAAAAGGGGCAGAGCTATGGCTACACCTTC
TRBJ1-5	TRBD1	TRBV28	.	CASSSGQALLLNQPQHF	TGTGCCAGCAGCTCAGGACAGGCCCTGCTACTAAATCAGCCCCAGCATTTT
TRBJ1-2	TRBD1	TRBV19	.	CASSIGTGQLYGYTF	TGTGCCAGTAGTATAGGGACGGGACAGCTCTATGGCTACACCTTC
TRBJ1-2	TRBD1	TRBV4-1	once	CASSQDPLLQGANYGYTF	TGCGCCAGCAGCCAAGATCCCCTTCTACAGGGGGCCAACTATGGCTACACCTTC
TRBJ2-2	.	TRBV4-1	.	CASRDGNTGELFF	TGCGCCAGCAGGGACGGGAACACCGGGGAGCTGTTTTTT
TRBJ2-2	.	TRBV11-3	.	CASSFYTGELFF	TGTGCCAGCAGCTTTTACACCGGGGAGCTGTTTTTT
TRBJ2-7	TRBD1	TRBV18	.	CASSPPTGNSYEQYF	TGTGCCAGCTCACCGCCGACAGGGAACTCCTACGAGCAGTACTTC
TRBJ1-5	.	TRBV10-3	.	CAISREGPDQPQHF	TGTGCCATCAGTCGAGAGGGTCCGGATCAGCCCCAGCATTTT
TRBJ1-2	.	TRBV27	once	CASSYGGRGGYGYTF	TGTGCCAGCAGTTACGGAGGCAGGGGTGGGTATGGCTACACCTTC
TRBJ2-1	.	TRBV11-2	.	CASSLAAVEQFF	TGTGCCAGCAGCTTAGCGGCCGTTGAGCAGTTCTTC
TRBJ2-3	.	TRBV9	.	CASSVAYTQYF	TGTGCCAGCAGCGTAGCCTATACGCAGTATTTT
TRBJ2-7	.	TRBV27	.	CASSSGNRNYEQYF	TGTGCCAGCAGTTCCGGGAACAGAAACTACGAGCAGTACTTC
TRBJ1-5	.	TRBV19	.	CASALGRGQPQHF	TGTGCCAGCGCTCTCGGACGGGGACAGCCCCAGCATTTT
TRBJ2-3	TRBD2	TRBV27	.	CASSFWTSGGPSTDTQYF	TGTGCCAGCAGTTTTTGGACTAGCGGGGGGCCTAGCACAGATACGCAGTATTTT
TRBJ2-7	.	TRBV5-6	.	CASSLAARYEQYF	TGTGCCAGCAGCTTGGCCGCCCGCTACGAGCAGTACTTC
TRBJ2-1	.	TRBV18	.	CASSPPSVGEQFF	TGTGCCAGCTCACCACCCAGTGTTGGTGAGCAGTTCTTC
TRBJ2-1	TRBD1	TRBV5-3	once	CARSLGLRRQGPYNEQFF	TGTGCCAGAAGCTTGGGGCTGCGACGACAGGGACCTTACAATGAGCAGTTCTTC
TRBJ1-1	.	TRBV7-9	.	CASSLSMNTEAFF	TGTGCCAGCAGCTTATCGATGAACACTGAAGCTTTCTTT
TRBJ2-5	TRBD2	TRBV5-1	.	CASSALAGDPETQYF	TGCGCCAGCAGCGCTCTAGCGGGGGACCCAGAGACCCAGTACTTC
TRBJ2-7	.	TRBV11-3	.	CASSFGRVGEQYF	TGTGCCAGCAGCTTTGGCAGGGTGGGGGAGCAGTACTTC
TRBJ2-7	.	TRBV5-4	.	CASSLDRADYEQYF	TGTGCCAGCAGCTTGGACAGGGCCGACTACGAGCAGTACTTC
TRBJ2-5	.	TRBV27	few	CASSPLMGGGSQYF	TGTGCCAGCAGTCCCCTAATGGGGGGCGGGTCCCAGTACTTC
TRBJ2-2	.	TRBV7-9	.	CASSLVGAGELFF	TGTGCCAGCAGCTTAGTGGGGGCCGGGGAGCTGTTTTTT
TRBJ1-4	TRBD1	TRBV19	once	CASSIGQGILYEKLFF	TGTGCCAGTAGTATAGGACAGGGGATTTTGTATGAAAAACTGTTTTTT
TRBJ2-5	TRBD2	TRBV5-1	.	CASSFQSSGGRETQYF	TGCGCCAGCAGCTTTCAGAGTAGCGGGGGGCGCGAGACCCAGTACTTC
TRBJ2-2	.	TRBV27	.	CASSSSETGELFF	TGTGCCAGCAGTTCTTCTGAAACCGGGGAGCTGTTTTTT
TRBJ1-5	.	TRBV10-3	.	CAISELAGATNQPQHF	TGTGCCATCAGTGAGTTGGCAGGGGCGACCAATCAGCCCCAGCATTTT
TRBJ2-7	TRBD1	TRBV18	.	CASSHRDSYYEQYF	TGTGCCAGCTCACACCGGGACAGTTACTACGAGCAGTACTTC
TRBJ1-5	.	TRBV5-4	.	CASSPGAGRSDQPQHF	TGTGCCAGCAGCCCTGGAGCCGGGAGGTCGGATCAGCCCCAGCATTTT
TRBJ2-5	.	TRBV29-1	.	CSVEVLRETQYF	TGCAGCGTTGAAGTGTTGAGAGAGACCCAGTACTTC